This T cell receptor (beta chain) is drawn from a study of OX40 agonist ivuxolimab in advanced cancers. Repertoires were generated with immunoSEQ multiplex PCR, while TCRdb's copy carries only in-frame clones and drops some. This sample yields about 68,000 clones, of which approximately 91% are seen a single time; around 0.31% belongs to the top ten. The germline V and J ends were trimmed by 2 bases and 5 bases, with 13 bases remaining between them. The CDR3 has 14 amino acids. Germline V gives CDR1 MNHNY, CDR2 SVGAGI (reference sequence). The chain combines TRBV6-6 with TRBJ2-7; possible D gene TRBD1, 6 bases. Material: CD4+ or CD8+ T cells sorted from blood, obtained in a trial of the OX40 agonist ivuxolimab. This clonotype was obtained from an adult with an advanced solid tumor such as melanoma, head and neck, liver or kidney cancer. CDR3 nucleotide sequence: TGTGCCAGCAGTTACATCAGGGGTACGGACGAGCAGTACTTC. Amino acids: CASSYIRGTDEQYF.